A selection of T cell receptor beta chains follows, all from one sample in a study of T cell responses to AZD1222 COVID-19 vaccine. The protocol was immunoSEQ multiplex PCR, while the TCRdb copy is restricted to in-frame clones and leaves out a portion. The table lists approximately 97,000 clones, around 93% of them singletons. Sequences were derived from peripheral blood, sampled on day 0 of AZD1222 vaccination. The receptors stem from an adult in good health. The CDR3 runs from the conserved cysteine through the conserved F or W. Fields, in order: D gene, J gene, V gene, CDR3 protein, CDR3 DNA. The D gene is left open where the match is weak.

d_gene: NA
j_gene: TRBJ1-6
v_gene: TRBV5-1
CDR3aa: CASSLAWQGDSPLHF
CDR3nt: TGCGCCAGCAGCTTGGCCTGGCAGGGAGATTCACCCCTCCACTTT

d_gene: NA
j_gene: TRBJ1-2
v_gene: TRBV19
CDR3aa: CASSPLGGRTNYGYTF
CDR3nt: TGTGCCAGTAGCCCCCTCGGGGGACGAACTAACTATGGCTACACCTTC

d_gene: NA
j_gene: TRBJ1-5
v_gene: TRBV19
CDR3aa: CASSIMGGLGNQPQHF
CDR3nt: TGTGCCAGTAGTATTATGGGGGGGCTTGGCAATCAGCCCCAGCATTTT

d_gene: NA
j_gene: TRBJ2-5
v_gene: TRBV2
CDR3aa: CASSVQRDQETQYF
CDR3nt: TGTGCCAGCAGTGTGCAGCGGGACCAAGAGACCCAGTACTTC

d_gene: NA
j_gene: TRBJ2-2
v_gene: TRBV6-5
CDR3aa: CASSQDFTGELFF
CDR3nt: TGTGCCAGCAGCCAGGACTTCACCGGGGAGCTGTTTTTT

d_gene: NA
j_gene: TRBJ2-2
v_gene: TRBV28
CDR3aa: CASSAGDVGTGELFF
CDR3nt: TGTGCCAGCAGTGCAGGGGACGTGGGGACCGGGGAGCTGTTTTTT

d_gene: NA
j_gene: TRBJ2-7
v_gene: TRBV7-8
CDR3aa: CASSLIVSHSVAPYEQYF
CDR3nt: TGTGCCAGCAGCTTAATTGTGAGTCACAGCGTAGCCCCCTACGAGCAGTACTTC

d_gene: NA
j_gene: TRBJ1-4
v_gene: TRBV7-2
CDR3aa: CASSLSGGEKLFF
CDR3nt: TGTGCCAGCAGCCTTAGCGGCGGGGAGAAACTGTTTTTT

d_gene: NA
j_gene: TRBJ1-3
v_gene: TRBV15
CDR3aa: CATSRGYGSGNTIYF
CDR3nt: TGTGCCACCAGCAGAGGATATGGCTCTGGAAACACCATATATTTT

d_gene: NA
j_gene: TRBJ2-7
v_gene: TRBV27
CDR3aa: CASSRRGVFDEQYF
CDR3nt: TGTGCCAGCAGTCGGCGTGGGGTTTTTGACGAGCAGTACTTC

d_gene: TRBD1
j_gene: TRBJ1-2
v_gene: TRBV6-2/TRBV6-3
CDR3aa: CASSPTGEHGYTF
CDR3nt: TGTGCCAGCAGTCCAACAGGGGAGCATGGCTACACCTTC

d_gene: TRBD2
j_gene: TRBJ2-1
v_gene: TRBV5-1
CDR3aa: CATAAGFRDEQFF
CDR3nt: TGCGCCACCGCAGCGGGGTTTAGGGATGAGCAGTTCTTC